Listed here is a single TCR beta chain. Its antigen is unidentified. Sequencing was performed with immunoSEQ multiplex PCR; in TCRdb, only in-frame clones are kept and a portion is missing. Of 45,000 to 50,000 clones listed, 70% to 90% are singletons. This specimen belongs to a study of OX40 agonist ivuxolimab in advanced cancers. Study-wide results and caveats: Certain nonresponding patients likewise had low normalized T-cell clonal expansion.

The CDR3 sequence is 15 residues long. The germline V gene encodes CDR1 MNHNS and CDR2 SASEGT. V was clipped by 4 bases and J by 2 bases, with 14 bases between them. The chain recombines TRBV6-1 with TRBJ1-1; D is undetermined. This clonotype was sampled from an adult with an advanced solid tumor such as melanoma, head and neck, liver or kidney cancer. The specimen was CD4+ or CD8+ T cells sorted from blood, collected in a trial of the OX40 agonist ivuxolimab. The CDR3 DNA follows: TGTGCCAGCAGTGCACGGGGTGGTGGAAACACTGAAGCTTTCTTT. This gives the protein CASSARGGGNTEAFF.